Below, one T cell receptor beta chain is given with its context. Its antigen is unknown. No qualities accompany the bases; no much larger clone lies one base away. This entry belongs to a study of blood T cells in healthy people across ages (dated by TCRdb to about 2015). About the investigation overall: In model experiments, roughly one uniquely barcoded TCR beta cDNA molecule per two T cells was captured by template switching. To avoid experimental bias, donors of different ages were distributed randomly across sequencing lanes. Using the same blood draw, the study looked at two additional independent replicas of 1 million unique cDNA reads for two donors, one aged 18 to 30 and the other aged 80 or older. Four age groups were formed from the donors: young (average 16 years), middle-aged (around 40), aged (62) and long-lived (approximately 80). To track age-related changes in TCR beta repertoire diversity, the study relied on deep sequencing normalized with unique cDNA molecular identifiers.

The approximately 40 donors, aged about 6 to 95 years, were systemically healthy Caucasian individuals from Russia. Roughly 11 milliliters of peripheral blood were drawn from each donor into EDTA-treated Vacutainer tubes. Ficoll-Paque density-gradient centrifugation was used to isolate PBMCs, with at least 6.5 million per sample. Total RNA was extracted from PBMCs with Trizol reagent, with at least 5.5 micrograms obtained per sample. For every donor, an aliquot of PBMCs went through flow cytometry to measure the percentages of naive CD45RAhigh/CD27high T cells. The CDR3 runs 13 residues from the cysteine to the phenylalanine. The entry retains the CDR3 DNA only, 39 bases that are in frame from base 1. The germline V gene (reference sequence) supplies CDR1 DFQATT and CDR2 SNEGSKA. The germline V end is reduced by 3 bases and the J end by 4 bases; junction bases left unmatched: 4. The library was obtained by 5' RACE. TCRdb names Illumina HiSeq 2500 as the instrument used. A second PCR of 7 to 11 cycles was run with a J-beta primer mix and a sample-barcoded 5' primer. A unique molecular identifier was introduced onto each TCR beta cDNA molecule by a template-switch 5' adaptor carrying 12 random nucleotides. At least 2.5 million CDR3-containing paired-end reads were obtained from each sample. The Mint cDNA synthesis kit, primed by a TRBC-specific oligonucleotide, was used to synthesize first-strand cDNA from all RNA. After uracil-DNA glycosylase treatment, a first 18-cycle PCR used universal primers M1SS and BC2_uni_R on all cDNA. In the authors' own workflow: For normalization, 1 million high-quality reads were randomly selected from each sample, with every read carrying a distinct molecular identifier. Reads with shared molecular identifiers were discarded instead of being binned into consensus sequences. MiTCR, set to a Q25 quality threshold and the strictest error-elimination algorithm, was used for CDR3 identification, clonotype clustering and error correction. A nonparametric unseen species model with Euler transformation was used to estimate a lower bound on total TCR beta diversity. TCRdb cleaned the public reads at Q25 with fastp, built clones with MiXCR and kept in-frame beta chains. Every CDR3 protein is listed once, alongside the most common genes and DNA of its rows. TCRdb's processing, not the authors' own work, is the source of the V and J calls. In this sample the table shows roughly 730,000 distinct CDR3 sequences, more than 55% of which occur a single time. The ten top clones hold about 26% of the sample.

Broad study findings and their caveats: A strong correlation was found between observed TCR beta diversity and the percentage of naive T cells measured by flow cytometry. Because profiling used bulk unsorted PBMCs, naive and antigen-experienced compartments could not be compared conclusively. The long-lived group showed more naive CD4+ T cells, fewer expanded clones and increased TCR diversity than the aged group, suggesting age selection. Observed TCR beta diversity per million T cells fell roughly linearly with age, and a significant reduction was already apparent by age approximately 41. Total diversity estimates from one million sequenced T cells were considered lower bounds and underestimates. Donor CMV infection status was unknown, potentially confounding age-related changes in expanded clonotypes.

The source of this sequence is a man in his forties or fifties in good health. The sequencing input was blood. The chain is encoded by TRBV20-1 joined to TRBJ1-2, with 8 bases aligning to TRBD1. The encoded CDR3 is CSASYQGAYGYTF. In nucleotides, the sequence is TGCAGTGCTAGTTATCAGGGGGCCTATGGCTACACCTTC.